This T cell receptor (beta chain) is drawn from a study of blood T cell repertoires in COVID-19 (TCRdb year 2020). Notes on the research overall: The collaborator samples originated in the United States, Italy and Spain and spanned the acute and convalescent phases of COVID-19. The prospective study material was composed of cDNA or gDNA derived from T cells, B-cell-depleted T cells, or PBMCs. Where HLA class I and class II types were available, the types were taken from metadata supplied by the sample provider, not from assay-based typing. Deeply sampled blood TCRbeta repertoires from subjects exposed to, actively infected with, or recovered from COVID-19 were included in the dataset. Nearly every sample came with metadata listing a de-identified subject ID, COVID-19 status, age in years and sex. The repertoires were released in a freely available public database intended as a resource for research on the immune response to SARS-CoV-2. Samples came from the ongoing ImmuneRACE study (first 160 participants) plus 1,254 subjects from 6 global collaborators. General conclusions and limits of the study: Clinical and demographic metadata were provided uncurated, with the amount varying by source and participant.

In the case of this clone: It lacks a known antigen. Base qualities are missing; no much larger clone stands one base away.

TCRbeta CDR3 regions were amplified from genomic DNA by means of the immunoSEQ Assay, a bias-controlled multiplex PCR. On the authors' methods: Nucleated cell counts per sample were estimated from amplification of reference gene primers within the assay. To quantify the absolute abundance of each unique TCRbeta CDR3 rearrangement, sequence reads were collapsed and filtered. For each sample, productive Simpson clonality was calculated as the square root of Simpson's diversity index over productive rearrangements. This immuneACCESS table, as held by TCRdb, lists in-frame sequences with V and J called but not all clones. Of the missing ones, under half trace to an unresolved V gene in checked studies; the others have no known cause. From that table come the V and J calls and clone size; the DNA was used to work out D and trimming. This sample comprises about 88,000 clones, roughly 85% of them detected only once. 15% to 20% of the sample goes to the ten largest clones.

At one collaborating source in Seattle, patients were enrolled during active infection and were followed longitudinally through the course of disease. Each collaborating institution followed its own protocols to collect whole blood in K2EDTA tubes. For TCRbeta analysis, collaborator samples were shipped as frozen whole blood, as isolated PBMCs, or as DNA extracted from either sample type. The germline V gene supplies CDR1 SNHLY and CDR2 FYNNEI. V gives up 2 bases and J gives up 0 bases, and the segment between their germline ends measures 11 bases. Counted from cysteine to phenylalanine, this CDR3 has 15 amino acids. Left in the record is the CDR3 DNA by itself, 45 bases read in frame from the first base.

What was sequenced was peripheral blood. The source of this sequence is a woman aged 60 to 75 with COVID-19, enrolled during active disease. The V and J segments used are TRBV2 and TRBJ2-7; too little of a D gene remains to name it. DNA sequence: TGTGCCAGCAGTGAATGGTCATTTAGCTCCTACGAGCAGTACTTC. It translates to CASSEWSFSSYEQYF.